This note documents a single TCR beta chain sequence. The data derive from a study of blood T cell repertoires in COVID-19. TCRdb keeps only in-frame clones here, not all; method: immunoSEQ multiplex PCR. The sample records about 280,000 clones, around four fifths being singletons. The trim removed 5 bases at V and 9 bases at J, leaving 8 bases unmatched. The CDR3 consists of 13 residues. Germline values: CDR1 SGHAT, CDR2 FQNNGV. Sequencing was done on a sample of peripheral blood. The chain recombines TRBV11-2 with TRBJ2-7, with 9 bases lining up with TRBD1. The TCR comes from a woman aged 45-59 years who had recovered from COVID-19. CDR3: CASSRDRVQRQYF. DNA of the CDR3: TGTGCCAGCAGCAGGGACAGGGTCCAAAGGCAGTACTTC. Supplemented by reference TRBV11-2 and TRBJ2-7, the full variable domain reads EAGVAQSPRYKIIEKRQSVAFWCNPISGHATLYWYQQILGQGPKLLIQFQNNGVVDDSQLPKDRFSAERLKGVDSTLKIQPAKLEDSAVYLCASSRDRVQRQYFGPGTRLTVT.